This T cell receptor (beta chain) was retrieved from a study of T cell clusters in autoimmune cytopenias. The study's findings and limits: Active autoimmune hepatitis patients had roughly 2.9-fold fewer exclusive TRB clusters than healthy donors.

The CDR3 contains 14 residues. Germline CDR1 and CDR2: MNHNS and SASEGT. One tube held mixed TRB-A and TRB-B primer pools for touch-down PCR. Reanalyzing the multiplex PCR reads, TCRdb keeps one entry per CDR3 protein, without DNA. The sample table sets out 6,800 or so distinct CDR3 sequences. Some 38,000 genome equivalents of blood DNA were amplified for TRB. As regards this clonotype: Its antigen is not identified.

This sample also appeared in a second study, on T cell repertoires in aging, cancer and after chemotherapy.

The sample was peripheral blood. The sequence was obtained from a human donor in good health. The chain combines TRBV6-1 with TRBJ1-4. CDR3 sequence reads: CASTLQPTNEKLFF.